The present TCR beta chain was sequenced within a study of PD-1 blockade in classical Hodgkin lymphoma. Study-wide findings and caveats: CD4+ TCR diversity rose significantly by C4D1, and CD8+ TCR diversity did not. Healthy donors were reported to have higher baseline TCR diversity than newly diagnosed patients. Prior to therapy, complete responders displayed diversity much like that of newly diagnosed patients. Exclusion was the outcome for patients who began nivolumab under 1 year after ASCT.

After autologous stem cell transplantation all patients relapsed, and prior brentuximab vedotin exposure differed between cohorts. Using immunoSEQ multiplex PCR, the repertoire was profiled, and TCRdb retains in-frame clones only, with some absent. Altogether just under 7,500 clones are present, about 77% being singletons, with the ten largest covering about 37%. V was trimmed by 1 base and J by 0 bases, leaving 1 base between them. From germline, CDR1 is SGHVS and CDR2 FNYEAQ. CDR3 length: 13 amino acids. As concerns this clone: Its target is not known.

The source is a human donor with classical Hodgkin lymphoma. The sequencing used peripheral blood mononuclear cells (PBMCs), collected before the second cycle of nivolumab. J is TRBJ1-3 and V is TRBV7-6; D call uncertain. This CDR3 reads CASSLGSGNTIYF. The CDR3 nucleotides read TGTGCCAGCAGCTTAGGCTCTGGAAACACCATATATTTT.